At least ten counts were recorded for the clone carrying this TCR beta chain. What it binds is not known. One end of the junction is discordant with germline, which a read error may explain. This specimen belongs to a study of T-cell memory formation after mild COVID-19. Study details: There were largely donor-specific TCR clusters. Study-level results: Clones shrinking from day 15 to 85 showed even CD4/CD8 mixes; later expanders tilted CD4+. A second wave of clones peaked on day 37, and their SARS-CoV-2 specificity went unconfirmed.

This CDR3 has 13 amino acids. The germline V gene has CDR1 SGHRS and CDR2 YFSETQ. Constant-segment primers and 5'RACE yielded cDNA libraries for TCR alpha and TCR beta, each carrying sample barcodes and UMIs. TCRdb recomputed calls from the 5' RACE reads with MiXCR, one row per CDR3 protein. In the table there are fewer than 400,000 distinct CDR3 sequences, under 15% of which are singletons. V and J are TRBV5-1 and TRBJ2-3, with D perhaps TRBD2 (6 bases). Sequencing was performed on PBMCs or a T cell subset sorted from them (not recorded which). The source of this sequence is a man aged 18 to 35 who had mild COVID-19 (a few samples of this study predate the infection). Cell type and time point are not known. The CDR3 sequence: CASSLAGTDTQYF. CDR3 sequence (DNA): TGTGCCAGCAGCTTAGCGGGCACAGATACGCAGTATTTT.